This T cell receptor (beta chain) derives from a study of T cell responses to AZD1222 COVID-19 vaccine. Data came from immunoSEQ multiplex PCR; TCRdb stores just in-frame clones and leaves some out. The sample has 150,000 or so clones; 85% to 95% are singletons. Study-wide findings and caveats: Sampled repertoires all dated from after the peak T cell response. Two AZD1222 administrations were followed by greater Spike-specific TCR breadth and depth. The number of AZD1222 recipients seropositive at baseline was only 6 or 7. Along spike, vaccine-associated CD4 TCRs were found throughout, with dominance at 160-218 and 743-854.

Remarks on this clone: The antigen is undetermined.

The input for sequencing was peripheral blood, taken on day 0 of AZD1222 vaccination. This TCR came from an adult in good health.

The CDR3 DNA reads TGCGCCAGCAGCTTGGGACCCGGGACAGGGGACGGCTACACCTTC. Protein: CASSLGPGTGDGYTF. The chain employs TRBV5-1 and TRBJ1-2; 10 nucleotides match TRBD1. The CDR3 has 15 amino acids. V lost 0 bases, J lost 8 bases, and 7 bases stayed unmatched. The germline V gene encodes CDR1 SGHRS and CDR2 YFSETQ. The full variable domain, in which reference TRBV5-1 and TRBJ1-2 provide the parts outside the CDR3, is KAGVTQTPRYLIKTRGQQVTLSCSPISGHRSVSWYQQTPGQGLQFLFEYFSETQRNKGNFPGRFSGRQFSNSRSEMNVSTLELGDSALYLCASSLGPGTGDGYTFGSGTRLTVV.